These 31 T cell receptor beta chains were all obtained from the same sample, sequenced in a study of cytomegalovirus exposure and HLA in healthy donors. The PCR ran on 60 Vbeta and 13 Jbeta primers. Method: immunoSEQ multiplex PCR; TCRdb's copy keeps in-frame clones and lacks some. The sample has about 200,000 clones, about 74% seen once. The sequenced sample consisted of PBMCs. The receptor source for this set is a man aged 35 to 55 in good health and CMV-seronegative.

The CDR3 sequence is CASSYSSSYEQYF. CDR3 in DNA: TGTGCCAGCAGTTACTCGAGTTCTTACGAGCAGTACTTC. J is TRBJ2-7 and V is TRBV6-6; the D is unclear. Trimming removed 0 bases at V and 4 bases at J, with 7 bases between. The germline CDR1 and CDR2 sequences are MNHNY and SVGAGI (reference sequence). The CDR3 runs to 13 residues.

This clone has just a few counts. The chain carries TRBV7-2 and TRBJ1-1, with D perhaps TRBD1 (5 bases). The length of the CDR3 is 13 residues. V was pared by 4 bases and J by 1 base, with 7 bases between. Per the germline V gene, CDR1 is SGHTA and CDR2 is FQGNSA. The CDR3: CASSSRANTEAFF. In nucleotides, the CDR3 is TGTGCCAGCAGCTCCAGGGCGAACACTGAAGCTTTCTTT.

The rearrangement uses TRBV28 and TRBJ2-1, with TRBD1 as a possible D gene (6 bases). The V end was cut by 5 bases, the J end by 8 bases, with 10 bases between. This CDR3 spans 12 amino acids. The germline V gene has CDR1 MDHEN and CDR2 SYDVKM. CDR3 sequence reads: CASSTDSYEQFF. In nucleotides, the CDR3 is TGTGCCAGCAGTACGGACAGTTATGAGCAGTTCTTC.

This clone was seen just once. This sequence joins TRBV7-2 and TRBJ1-1; possibly TRBD1 for D (5 bases). The CDR3 runs 14 residues. Trimming took off 4 bases at V and 0 bases at J, with 9 bases between the two ends. Germline V gene data show CDR1 as SGHTA and CDR2 as FQGNSA. CDR3 protein: CASSSTAMNTEAFF. CDR3 nucleotides: TGTGCCAGCAGCTCGACAGCCATGAACACTGAAGCTTTCTTT.

The rearrangement links TRBV14 to TRBJ2-2, with a possible D match to TRBD1 (5 bases). This CDR3 contains 16 residues. Germline lookup yields CDR1 SGHDN and CDR2 FVKESK. Trimming took 3 bases from V and 3 from J, leaving 14 bases between them. CDR3 nucleotide sequence: TGTGCCAGCAGCCATTGGGGCCAGGGCGACACCGGGGAGCTGTTTTTT. Its protein is CASSHWGQGDTGELFF.

The chain joins TRBV10-1 to TRBJ2-3; D perhaps matches TRBD2 (6 bases). The V and J ends lost 6 bases and 2 bases respectively, with 18 bases between them. The V gene's germline CDR1 is WNHNN and CDR2 SYGVQD (reference sequence). The CDR3 spans 16 residues. The CDR3 sequence is CASSANPGSTTDTQYF. In DNA, the CDR3 is TGCGCCAGCAGCGCGAACCCCGGGAGTACCACAGATACGCAGTATTTT.

The chain uses TRBV15 and TRBJ1-1; 7 positions match TRBD1. V lost 1 base, J lost 1 base, and 0 bases stayed unmatched. Germline values: CDR1 LNHNV, CDR2 YYDKDF (reference sequence). There are 14 residues in the CDR3. Written as DNA, the CDR3 is TGTGCCACCAGCAGAGGGACAGGGAACACTGAAGCTTTCTTT. Its translation is CATSRGTGNTEAFF. Full variable domain (remainder filled in from reference TRBV15 and TRBJ1-1): DAMVIQNPRYQVTQFGKPVTLSCSQTLNHNVMYWYQQKSSQAPKLLFHYYDKDFNNEADTPDNFQSRRPNTSFCFLDIRSPGLGDTAMYLCATSRGTGNTEAFFGQGTRLTVV.

The chain has TRBV6-1 and TRBJ1-2; D call uncertain. The V end lost 7 bases, the J end lost 4 bases, and 16 bases lay between the germline ends. This CDR3 has 14 amino acids. The germline V gene encodes CDR1 MNHNS and CDR2 SASEGT. The DNA for the CDR3 is TGTGCCAGCAATCCGTGGGAGGGCAGCTATGGCTACACCTTC. This codes for CASNPWEGSYGYTF.

This chain connects TRBV5-8 to TRBJ2-3, with D possibly TRBD2 on 5 matching bases. Germline V gene data show CDR1 as SGHTS and CDR2 as YDEGEE. The CDR3 consists of 15 residues. Between the trimmed V and J ends, which lost 1 base and 3 bases, there was a span of 12 bases. The CDR3 nucleotides read TGTGCCAGCAGCTTGTCACGGGGAAAGACAGATACGCAGTATTTT. Protein product: CASSLSRGKTDTQYF.

V gene TRBV28 combines with J gene TRBJ2-5, with 11 positions matching TRBD2. The CDR3 sequence is 14 residues long. Germline V gene lookup returns CDR1 MDHEN and CDR2 SYDVKM. The V gene end was trimmed by 8 bases and the J gene end by 2 bases; junction bases not matched to a gene: 4. CDR3 sequence (DNA): TGTGCCAGCGGGAGACTAGCGGGACAAGAGACCCAGTACTTC. It specifies CASGRLAGQETQYF.

This clone was seen a handful of times. The rearrangement uses TRBV5-5 and TRBJ1-1; tentative D call: TRBD1 (5 bases). Trimming removed 5 bases from V and 6 bases from J, with 8 bases in between. CDR3 length: 11 amino acids. CDR1 is SGHKS, CDR2 YYEKEE, per germline (reference sequence). CDR3 DNA sequence: TGTGCCAGCAGGTGGGGCGCTGAAGCTTTCTTT. It specifies CASRWGAEAFF.

A few counts support this clone. The chain employs TRBV14 and TRBJ2-1, with a possible D match to TRBD2 (6 bases). V gave up 4 bases and J gave up 8 bases, with 12 bases separating them. The V gene's germline CDR1 is SGHDN and CDR2 FVKESK. The CDR3 extends over 13 amino acids. This chain's CDR3 is CASSLQAGHEQFF. CDR3 nucleotide sequence: TGTGCCAGCAGCCTCCAGGCGGGACATGAGCAGTTCTTC.

This clone was counted between two and nine times. The genes are TRBV10-3 and TRBJ1-2; TRBD1 matches at 8 bases. The CDR3 has 16 residues. Germline trimming cut 7 bases from V and 2 bases from J; bases unmatched to any gene: 12. Per germline, CDR1 ENHRY and CDR2 SYGVKD. The chain's CDR3 is CAITRTSTGENYGYTF. CDR3 bases: TGTGCCATCACCCGGACCTCGACAGGGGAGAACTATGGCTACACCTTC.

The chain couples TRBV29-1 to TRBJ2-1; D is perhaps TRBD2 (7 bases). This CDR3 is 14 amino acids long. Trimming took 4 bases from V and 8 from J, leaving 18 bases between them. CDR1 is SQVTM, CDR2 ANQGSEA, per germline. The chain's CDR3 is CSVAPRGGGYEQFF. The CDR3, as DNA: TGCAGCGTTGCCCCTCGAGGGGGGGGATATGAGCAGTTCTTC.

V usage is TRBV6-4 and J usage is TRBJ1-1, with a tentative D call TRBD1 (5 bases). This CDR3 spans 13 amino acids. Deletions cut 5 bases from V and 0 bases from J, with 7 bases between. Germline V CDR1 and CDR2: MRHNA, SNTAGT. The CDR3 sequence: CASSQGMNTEAFF. The CDR3, as DNA: TGTGCCAGCAGTCAGGGAATGAACACTGAAGCTTTCTTT.

The chain links TRBV7-6 to TRBJ2-1; TRBD2 aligns across 12 bases. Germline CDR1 reads SGHVS; CDR2 reads FNYEAQ. The CDR3 contains 15 residues. J gave up 8 bases and V 5 bases, and 7 bases lay outside the gene matches. The CDR3 nucleotides are TGTGCCAGCAGCGCGGGACTAGCGGGCGCTTATGAGCAGTTCTTC. It specifies CASSAGLAGAYEQFF.

The chain employs TRBV28 and TRBJ2-5; TRBD2 might be the D (6 bases). The germline CDR1 and CDR2 sequences are MDHEN and SYDVKM. The CDR3 is 17 amino acids. V was clipped by 5 bases and J by 1 base, with 20 bases between them. This chain's CDR3 is CASSPYTREVAQETQYF. The CDR3 nucleotides read TGTGCCAGCAGTCCCTATACGAGGGAGGTTGCCCAAGAGACCCAGTACTTC.

V and J are TRBV30 and TRBJ2-1; the D gene is possibly TRBD2 (5 bases). The germline V gene encodes CDR1 GTSNPN and CDR2 SVGIG (reference sequence). The CDR3 totals 14 residues. V was clipped by 2 bases and J by 7 bases, with 15 bases between them. Here the CDR3 reads CAWSTRVLGNEQFF. For the CDR3, the DNA is TGTGCCTGGAGTACGCGGGTCCTGGGGAATGAGCAGTTCTTC.

V is TRBV7-6 and J is TRBJ2-6; D unresolved. The CDR3 totals 16 residues. Germline V gene sequence: CDR1 SGHVS, CDR2 FNYEAQ. V lost 1 base to trimming and J lost 0 bases, with 7 bases between them. The CDR3 here is CASSLGPYSGANVLTF. The CDR3 bases are TGTGCCAGCAGCTTAGGTCCGTACTCTGGGGCCAACGTCCTGACTTTC.

The J gene is TRBJ1-5, the V gene TRBV19, with TRBD1 as a possible D gene (6 bases). Trimming pared 7 bases from V and 2 bases from J, leaving 15 bases between. The CDR3 covers 15 residues. Germline CDR1 LNHDA, CDR2 SQIVND (reference sequence). The CDR3 nucleotides are TGTGCCAGTACCCCCGAGGGGGGGGGCAATCAGCCCCAGCATTTT. Its translation is CASTPEGGGNQPQHF.

This chain joins TRBV11-3 and TRBJ1-1; D gene ambiguous. The germline gives CDR1 SGHNT, CDR2 YENEEA. V lost 3 bases to trimming and J lost 3 bases, with 5 bases between them. The CDR3 is 12 residues long. CDR3 coding DNA: TGTGCCAGCAGCTTCTCGGACACTGAAGCTTTCTTT. Its protein product is CASSFSDTEAFF.

In its sample, this clone was seen once. The chain has TRBV2 and TRBJ2-5, with D possibly matching TRBD2 (5 bases). This CDR3 has 15 amino acids. Germline lookup yields CDR1 SNHLY and CDR2 FYNNEI. V was shortened by 7 bases and J by 4 bases, with 19 bases between the two germline ends. DNA for the CDR3: TGTGCCAGCACCGAAAGGGAGTCGGCGGGAGAGACCCAGTACTTC. Translated, it gives CASTERESAGETQYF.

This clone was found a few times. V gene TRBV5-1 combines with J gene TRBJ1-1; no reliable D call. This CDR3 has 15 residues. Between the trimmed V and J ends, which lost 0 bases and 1 base, there was a span of 10 bases. Germline CDR1 is SGHRS and CDR2 is YFSETQ. CDR3 sequence reads: CASSLVTGGNTEAFF. CDR3 DNA: TGCGCCAGCAGCTTGGTGACGGGTGGGAACACTGAAGCTTTCTTT. Combining the CDR3 with reference TRBV5-1 and TRBJ1-1 gives the whole variable domain KAGVTQTPRYLIKTRGQQVTLSCSPISGHRSVSWYQQTPGQGLQFLFEYFSETQRNKGNFPGRFSGRQFSNSRSEMNVSTLELGDSALYLCASSLVTGGNTEAFFGQGTRLTVV.

This clone was seen a handful of times. This chain links TRBV4-1 with TRBJ1-4, with D possibly being TRBD1 (6 bases). This CDR3 contains 15 residues. Germline loops: CDR1 MGHRA, CDR2 YSYEKL. V lost 1 base to trimming and J lost 3 bases, with 9 bases between them. CDR3 DNA sequence: TGCGCCAGCAGCCAAGGTTCAGGGGCTAATGAAAAACTGTTTTTT. It encodes CASSQGSGANEKLFF.

This clone was detected once. The CDR3 here is CASSLGRLDTQYF. DNA for the CDR3: TGTGCCAGCAGCTTAGGTAGACTAGATACGCAGTATTTT. This sequence joins TRBV7-9 and TRBJ2-3, with D unclear. Trimming removed 1 base at V and 5 bases at J, with 7 bases between. In germline, CDR1 is SEHNR, CDR2 FQNEAQ (reference sequence). CDR3 length equals 13 residues.

This chain joins TRBV11-2 and TRBJ2-1; TRBD1 matches at 8 bases. The trim removed 5 bases at V and 4 bases at J, leaving 7 bases unmatched. This CDR3 has 15 amino acids. Germline values: CDR1 SGHAT, CDR2 FQNNGV. The chain's CDR3 is CASSEGTGAYNEQFF. In nucleotides, the CDR3 is TGTGCCAGCAGCGAGGGGACAGGTGCTTACAATGAGCAGTTCTTC. The whole variable domain, filled in from reference TRBV11-2 and TRBJ2-1, reads EAGVAQSPRYKIIEKRQSVAFWCNPISGHATLYWYQQILGQGPKLLIQFQNNGVVDDSQLPKDRFSAERLKGVDSTLKIQPAKLEDSAVYLCASSEGTGAYNEQFFGPGTRLTVL.

This chain joins TRBV1 and TRBJ2-1; whether TRBD2, the table's D call, matches the DNA was not checked. TRBV1 corresponds to a pseudogene. The CDR3 is 16 amino acids. CDR3 region: CTSSQVRLAGTNEQFF. The CDR3, as DNA: TGCACCAGCAGCCAAGTGCGACTAGCGGGAACCAATGAGCAGTTCTTC.

The chain combines TRBV25-1 with TRBJ2-7; TRBD2 aligns across 10 bases. Trimming at V came to 9 bases and at J to 1 base, leaving 3 bases not matched to a gene. This CDR3 has 13 residues. The germline V gene encodes CDR1 MGHDK and CDR2 SYGVNS. The CDR3 DNA reads as TGTGCCAGTATAGCGGGAGGTTCCTACGAGCAGTACTTC. Translated: CASIAGGSYEQYF.

The chain joins TRBV11-3 to TRBJ2-1; TRBD2 matches at 9 bases. Germline V lookup: CDR1 SGHNT, CDR2 YENEEA. The J segment lost 4 bases and the V segment lost 1 base, leaving 8 bases of the junction unmatched. There are 17 residues in the CDR3. In DNA form, the CDR3 reads TGTGCCAGCAGCTTAGTTACAGGGCGGGGGGGTTACAATGAGCAGTTCTTC. Encoded protein: CASSLVTGRGGYNEQFF.

The chain employs TRBV27 and TRBJ2-7; D not resolved. V lost 2 bases, J lost 3 bases, and 8 bases lay in between. Germline lookup yields CDR1 MNHEY and CDR2 SMNVEV (reference sequence). CDR3 length: 13 residues. The CDR3 nucleotides are TGTGCCAGCAGTTTAGAGGCGAGCTACGAGCAGTACTTC. It specifies CASSLEASYEQYF.

CDR3 protein: CAISTGLDTQYF. The CDR3 DNA is TGTGCCATCAGCACGGGACTTGATACGCAGTATTTT. This chain uses TRBV10-3 with TRBJ2-3; a possible D gene is TRBD2 (6 bases). V was trimmed by 6 bases and J by 6 bases, leaving 10 bases between them. CDR3 size: 12 residues. In germline, CDR1 is ENHRY, CDR2 SYGVKD.